This passage covers 30 T cell receptor beta chains from one sample sequenced in a study of CD8 T cells in Susac syndrome. Reverse transcription used about 0.45 to 1 ug RNA and random hexamers. Via MiXCR, TCRdb re-called the immunoSEQ multiplex PCR reads, giving one row per CDR3 protein. The table lists roughly 130,000 distinct CDR3 sequences, around 94% of them singletons, with 0.095% to 0.15% in the top ten. The specimen sequenced was CD4+ T cells from PBMCs. These receptors were taken from a human donor with multiple sclerosis.

This chain uses TRBV4-2 with TRBJ1-2; no clear D gene. Germline CDR1 is LGHNA and CDR2 is YNFKEQ. This CDR3 region has 16 residues. Trimming took 1 base from V and 2 from J, leaving 14 bases between them. The CDR3 coding sequence is TGTGCCAGCAGCCAAGCGCTGGCGGAGCAAAACTATGGCTACACCTTC. Residues: CASSQALAEQNYGYTF.

This chain uses TRBV30 with TRBJ2-1; 13 bases align to TRBD2. CDR1 is GTSNPN and CDR2 is SVGIG in the germline V gene (reference sequence). The CDR3 is 17 amino acids. J gave up 10 bases and V 1 base, and 13 bases lay outside the gene matches. This chain's CDR3 is CAWSGGLAGVGSSEQFF. CDR3 coding DNA: TGTGCCTGGAGTGGAGGACTAGCGGGGGTGGGCTCCTCCGAGCAGTTCTTC.

The rearrangement uses TRBV3-1 and TRBJ1-1, with D possibly being TRBD1 (6 bases). The CDR3 contains 13 residues. The ends were cut back, 5 bases at V and 7 bases at J, with 14 bases in the middle. The germline V gene encodes CDR1 LGHDT and CDR2 YNNKEL (reference sequence). The CDR3 region has the DNA TGTGCCAGCAGCATGGGACAAGCGGTTGAAGCTTTCTTT. Protein sequence: CASSMGQAVEAFF.

The chain combines TRBV5-4 with TRBJ1-3; weak D call: TRBD1 (5 bases). Germline CDR1 SGHNT, CDR2 YYREEE (reference sequence). The V gene lost 4 bases and the J gene lost 0 bases, with 8 bases spanning the gap. This CDR3 is built from 14 residues. The CDR3, as DNA: TGTGCCAGCAGCGGGGGGTACTCTGGAAACACCATATATTTT. It encodes CASSGGYSGNTIYF.

The V call is TRBV7-2, the J call TRBJ1-1; perhaps TRBD1 as D (5 bases). V dropped 7 bases and J dropped 2 bases, with 11 bases sitting between them. Germline CDR1 is SGHTA and CDR2 is FQGNSA. The CDR3 is 13 residues long. CDR3 loop: CASNRRGNTEAFF. As DNA, the CDR3 is TGTGCCAGCAACCGAAGGGGTAACACTGAAGCTTTCTTT. The whole variable domain, filled in from reference TRBV7-2 and TRBJ1-1, reads GAGVSQSPSNKVTEKGKDVELRCDPISGHTALYWYRQSLGQGLEFLIYFQGNSAPDKSGLPSDRFSAERTGGSVSTLTIQRTQQEDSAVYLCASNRRGNTEAFFGQGTRLTVV.

The chain is built from TRBV29-1 and TRBJ2-1; 9 positions match TRBD1. There are 14 residues in the CDR3. After removal of 3 bases from V and 9 bases from J, the junction contained 9 bases not matched to a gene. In germline, CDR1 is SQVTM, CDR2 ANQGSEA. In nucleotides, the CDR3 is TGCAGCGTTGATCTAGTCGGACAGGGGTTTGAGCAGTTCTTC. Translated, it gives CSVDLVGQGFEQFF.

V is TRBV6-5 and J is TRBJ1-1, with TRBD1 matching over 8 bases. The V segment lost 0 bases and the J segment 0 bases; nucleotides outside the gene matches: 6. The CDR3 loop spans 17 amino acids. Germline CDR1 is MNHEY and CDR2 is SVGAGI. CDR3 sequence (DNA): TGTGCCAGCAGTTACTCGACAGGGGAGAGCATGAACACTGAAGCTTTCTTT. As protein: CASSYSTGESMNTEAFF.

The chain uses TRBV12-3 or TRBV12-4 and TRBJ1-1; no clear D gene. V was trimmed by 2 bases and J by 7 bases, leaving 8 bases between them. CDR3 length: 12 residues. The chain's CDR3 is CASSLSGVEAFF. The DNA of the CDR3 is TGTGCCAGCAGTTTATCGGGCGTTGAAGCTTTCTTT.

The V gene is TRBV10-3, the J gene TRBJ1-2; unclear D gene. Trimming pared 2 bases from V and 4 bases from J, leaving 11 bases between. The CDR3 is 14 residues long. CDR1 is ENHRY and CDR2 is SYGVKD in the germline V gene. In DNA, the CDR3 is TGTGCCATCAGTGAGGGCCAGCGGAGCTATGGCTACACCTTC. Translating it yields CAISEGQRSYGYTF.

This clonotype was detected only once. The chain recombines TRBV30 with TRBJ1-5; the D is unclear. This CDR3 has 14 residues. Germline CDR1 reads GTSNPN; CDR2 reads SVGIG (reference sequence). V was trimmed by 0 bases and J by 6 bases, leaving 12 bases between them. CDR3 amino acids: CAWSVNIGIQPQHF. The CDR3 region has the DNA TGTGCCTGGAGTGTAAACATAGGGATTCAGCCCCAGCATTTT.

The gene calls are TRBV5-6 and TRBJ2-5, with TRBD1 identical over 12 bases. CDR1 and CDR2 from the germline V gene are SGHDT and YYEEEE. V gave up 4 bases and J gave up 6 bases; unmatched junction bases: 10. The CDR3 consists of 16 residues. The CDR3: CASSISGTGGRQTQYF. In DNA, the CDR3 is TGTGCCAGCAGCATCTCCGGGACAGGGGGCCGACAGACCCAGTACTTC.

The V call is TRBV6-1, the J call TRBJ1-1, with D uncertain. The CDR3 is 14 residues long. Germline-derived CDR1 and CDR2 are MNHNS and SASEGT. Trimming left V 3 bases short and J 1 base short, with 9 bases between. For the CDR3, the DNA is TGTGCCAGCAGTGATCTTTGGTGGAACACTGAAGCTTTCTTT. This translates into CASSDLWWNTEAFF.

The chain recombines TRBV20-1 with TRBJ2-7; 8 nucleotides line up with TRBD1. From germline, CDR1 is DFQATT and CDR2 SNEGSKA (reference sequence). There are 15 residues in the CDR3. V lost 4 bases to trimming and J lost 0 bases; unmatched junction nucleotides: 8. CDR3 sequence (DNA): TGCAGTGCTATCCCCGGAACAGGGGGCTCCTACGAGCAGTACTTC. Protein sequence: CSAIPGTGGSYEQYF.

The V and J genes are TRBV4-1 and TRBJ2-1, with TRBD1 identical over 8 bases. The V gene end was trimmed by 0 bases and the J gene end by 7 bases; junction bases not matched to a gene: 8. Germline V lookup: CDR1 MGHRA, CDR2 YSYEKL. CDR3 length: 16 amino acids. CDR3 nucleotides: TGCGCCAGCAGCCAAGATGGGGCAGGGGGCTGGAATGAGCAGTTCTTC. Its protein product is CASSQDGAGGWNEQFF.

The chain joins TRBV25-1 to TRBJ1-2; D is possibly TRBD1 (5 bases). Trimming removed 6 bases from V and 5 bases from J, with 10 bases in between. Germline V gene lookup returns CDR1 MGHDK and CDR2 SYGVNS. The CDR3 contains 12 residues. The CDR3: CASSFTGYGYTF. The DNA of the CDR3 is TGTGCCAGCAGCTTTACAGGATATGGCTACACCTTC.

The rearrangement joins TRBV30 to TRBJ1-4; maybe TRBD1 (5 bases). Trimming removed 3 bases from V and 6 bases from J, with 20 bases in between. The CDR3 runs to 16 residues. Germline V gene data show CDR1 as GTSNPN and CDR2 as SVGIG (reference sequence). Here the CDR3 DNA reads TGTGCCTGGAGGGCCGGCCTGACAGACTTCCATGAAAAACTGTTTTTT. Protein sequence: CAWRAGLTDFHEKLFF. Full variable domain (missing parts from reference TRBV30 and TRBJ1-4): SQTIHQWPATLVQPVGSPLSLECTVEGTSNPNLYWYRQAAGRGLQLLFYSVGIGQISSEVPQNLSASRPQDRQFILSSKKLLLSDSGFYLCAWRAGLTDFHEKLFFGSGTQLSVL.

The rearrangement uses TRBV12-3 or TRBV12-4 and TRBJ1-1; 7 nucleotides align to TRBD1. The CDR3 is made up of 14 amino acids. V shed 5 bases, J shed 1 base, and the junction held 4 bases outside the gene matches. CDR3 protein: CASSPTGPNTEAFF. The CDR3 DNA sequence: TGTGCCAGCAGTCCGACAGGGCCGAACACTGAAGCTTTCTTT.

V and J are TRBV6-2 or TRBV6-3 and TRBJ2-2, with TRBD2 matching over 8 bases. The length of the CDR3 is 14 residues. Germline V lookup: CDR1 MNHEY, CDR2 SVGEGT. With V trimmed by 2 bases and J by 6 bases, 2 bases remained unmatched. CDR3 residues: CASSYGLAAGELFF. Here the CDR3 DNA reads TGTGCCAGCAGTTACGGACTAGCCGCCGGGGAGCTGTTTTTT.

The chain combines TRBV6-1 with TRBJ2-7; TRBD2 agrees at 8 bases. This CDR3 contains 15 residues. After removal of 4 bases from V and 2 bases from J, the junction contained 7 bases not matched to a gene. Looked up from germline, CDR1 is MNHNS and CDR2 is SASEGT. This chain's CDR3 is CASSATSGLTYEQYF. The CDR3 DNA follows: TGTGCCAGCAGTGCCACTAGCGGTTTGACCTACGAGCAGTACTTC.

The V gene is TRBV13, the J gene TRBJ1-1; 9 bases map to TRBD1. The CDR3 covers 16 residues. The ends lost 4 bases at V and 0 bases at J; junction bases unmatched: 6. Germline loops: CDR1 PRHDT, CDR2 FYEKMQ (reference sequence). DNA of the CDR3: TGTGCCAGCAGCTCACAGGGGGCCTGGGTGAACACTGAAGCTTTCTTT. It codes for CASSSQGAWVNTEAFF.

The chain has TRBV3-1 and TRBJ1-3, with D perhaps matching TRBD1 (6 bases). The CDR3 runs to 15 residues. Between the trimmed V and J ends, which lost 4 bases and 8 bases, there was a span of 18 bases. The germline V gene encodes CDR1 LGHDT and CDR2 YNNKEL (reference sequence). CDR3 in amino acids: CASSLPGGQADTIYF. Written as DNA, the CDR3 is TGTGCCAGCAGCCTCCCCGGGGGGCAGGCGGACACCATATATTTT.

V is TRBV9 and J is TRBJ1-1; 8 bases agree with TRBD1. V lost 5 bases, J lost 2 bases, and 5 bases stayed unmatched. Germline V gives CDR1 SGDLS, CDR2 YYNGEE. This CDR3 is 14 amino acids long. The CDR3 loop reads CASRGQGHNTEAFF. CDR3 nucleotides: TGTGCCAGCAGAGGACAGGGCCATAACACTGAAGCTTTCTTT.

The chain uses TRBV2 and TRBJ1-2, with a weak D call TRBD1 (6 bases). CDR1 and CDR2 (germline): SNHLY, FYNNEI. The germline V and J ends were trimmed by 9 bases and 2 bases, with 10 bases remaining between them. This CDR3 comprises 12 residues. CDR3 sequence: CASSQGNYGYTF. CDR3 bases: TGTGCCAGTTCTCAGGGGAACTATGGCTACACCTTC.

This sequence joins TRBV6-1 and TRBJ1-1, with no clear D. This CDR3 has 12 amino acids. V lost 4 bases to trimming and J lost 4 bases, with 7 bases between them. Germline V gene data show CDR1 as MNHNS and CDR2 as SASEGT. CDR3 sequence reads: CASSGQITEAFF. Here the CDR3 DNA reads TGTGCCAGCAGTGGACAAATCACTGAAGCTTTCTTT.

The chain combines TRBV5-8 with TRBJ1-3, with D unresolved. Germline values: CDR1 SGHTS, CDR2 YDEGEE. The CDR3 spans 15 residues. V shed 0 bases and J shed 0 bases, with 7 bases lying between them. The CDR3 coding sequence is TGTGCCAGCAGCTTGGAAGCCCTCTCTGGAAACACCATATATTTT. Translated, it gives CASSLEALSGNTIYF. The full variable domain, rest sourced from reference TRBV5-8 and TRBJ1-3, is EAGVTQSPTHLIKTRGQQATLRCSPISGHTSVYWYQQALGLGLQFLLWYDEGEERNRGNFPPRFSGRQFPNYSSELNVNALELEDSALYLCASSLEALSGNTIYFGEGSWLTVV.

The chain uses TRBV4-3 and TRBJ2-3, with D possibly called TRBD1 or TRBD2 (5 bases each). V was pared by 4 bases and J by 1 base, with 9 bases between. The CDR3 is 14 residues long. Germline V gene data show CDR1 as LGHNA and CDR2 as YSLEER. The CDR3 DNA follows: TGCGCCAGCAGCCCCCAGGGAGGCACAGATACGCAGTATTTT. This codes for CASSPQGGTDTQYF.

The V and J genes are TRBV3-1 and TRBJ2-6, with no clear D. The CDR3 sequence is 17 residues long. Germline V gene sequence: CDR1 LGHDT, CDR2 YNNKEL (reference sequence). V was trimmed by 8 bases and J by 0 bases, leaving 17 bases between them. CDR3 protein: CASAKHAGNSGANVLTF. CDR3 coding DNA: TGTGCCAGCGCCAAGCACGCCGGCAACTCTGGGGCCAACGTCCTGACTTTC.

This chain links TRBV14 with TRBJ1-2, with 7 positions matching TRBD1. This CDR3 has 20 amino acids. Germline CDR1 is SGHDN and CDR2 is FVKESK. V lost 0 bases, J lost 3 bases, and 19 bases stayed unmatched. DNA of the CDR3: TGTGCCAGCAGCCAAGATAACGTGATGGTTTACAGGGGCGAATACTATGGCTACACCTTC. Translated, it gives CASSQDNVMVYRGEYYGYTF.

This clonotype was counted once. The chain recombines TRBV5-6 with TRBJ2-2, with D perhaps assigned TRBD1 or TRBD2 (6 bases each). The length of the CDR3 is 15 residues. Germline CDR1 reads SGHDT; CDR2 reads YYEEEE. V was cut by 3 bases and J by 4 bases, with 13 bases left in between. DNA for the CDR3: TGTGCCAGCAGCTCCTGGGGGGCGGGCACCGGGGAGCTGTTTTTT. This codes for CASSSWGAGTGELFF.

This rearrangement joins TRBV20-1 to TRBJ2-7; 11 bases line up with TRBD2. Germline values: CDR1 DFQATT, CDR2 SNEGSKA (reference sequence). The length of the CDR3 is 13 residues. Trimming at V came to 4 bases and at J to 4 bases, leaving 3 bases not matched to a gene. The CDR3 region has the DNA TGCAGTGCTAAACTAGCGGGGGCATACGAGCAGTACTTC. Its translation: CSAKLAGAYEQYF.